This TCR beta chain was found in a study of patients and donors after allogeneic stem cell transplantation. CDR3 length equals 13 residues. Trimming took 8 bases from V and 1 from J, leaving 11 bases between them. TCRdb independently ran MiXCR on the RT-PCR reads; one entry per CDR3 protein. In the table there are about a million distinct CDR3 sequences, 15% to 20% of which are singletons. Many counts were recorded for this clonotype. Sequencing was performed on blood, either unsorted or a sorted T cell fraction (not recorded which). The source is a human donor who was either an allogeneic HSCT recipient or a stem cell or donor lymphocyte infusion donor (not recorded which). It is not recorded whose cells these are; they may come from a transplant donor. The gene calls are TRBV12-3 or TRBV12-4 and TRBJ1-1; D is possibly TRBD1 (5 bases). The CDR3 is CASGVDRNTEAFF. CDR3 nucleotides: TGTGCCAGCGGCGTCGACAGGAACACTGAAGCTTTCTTT.